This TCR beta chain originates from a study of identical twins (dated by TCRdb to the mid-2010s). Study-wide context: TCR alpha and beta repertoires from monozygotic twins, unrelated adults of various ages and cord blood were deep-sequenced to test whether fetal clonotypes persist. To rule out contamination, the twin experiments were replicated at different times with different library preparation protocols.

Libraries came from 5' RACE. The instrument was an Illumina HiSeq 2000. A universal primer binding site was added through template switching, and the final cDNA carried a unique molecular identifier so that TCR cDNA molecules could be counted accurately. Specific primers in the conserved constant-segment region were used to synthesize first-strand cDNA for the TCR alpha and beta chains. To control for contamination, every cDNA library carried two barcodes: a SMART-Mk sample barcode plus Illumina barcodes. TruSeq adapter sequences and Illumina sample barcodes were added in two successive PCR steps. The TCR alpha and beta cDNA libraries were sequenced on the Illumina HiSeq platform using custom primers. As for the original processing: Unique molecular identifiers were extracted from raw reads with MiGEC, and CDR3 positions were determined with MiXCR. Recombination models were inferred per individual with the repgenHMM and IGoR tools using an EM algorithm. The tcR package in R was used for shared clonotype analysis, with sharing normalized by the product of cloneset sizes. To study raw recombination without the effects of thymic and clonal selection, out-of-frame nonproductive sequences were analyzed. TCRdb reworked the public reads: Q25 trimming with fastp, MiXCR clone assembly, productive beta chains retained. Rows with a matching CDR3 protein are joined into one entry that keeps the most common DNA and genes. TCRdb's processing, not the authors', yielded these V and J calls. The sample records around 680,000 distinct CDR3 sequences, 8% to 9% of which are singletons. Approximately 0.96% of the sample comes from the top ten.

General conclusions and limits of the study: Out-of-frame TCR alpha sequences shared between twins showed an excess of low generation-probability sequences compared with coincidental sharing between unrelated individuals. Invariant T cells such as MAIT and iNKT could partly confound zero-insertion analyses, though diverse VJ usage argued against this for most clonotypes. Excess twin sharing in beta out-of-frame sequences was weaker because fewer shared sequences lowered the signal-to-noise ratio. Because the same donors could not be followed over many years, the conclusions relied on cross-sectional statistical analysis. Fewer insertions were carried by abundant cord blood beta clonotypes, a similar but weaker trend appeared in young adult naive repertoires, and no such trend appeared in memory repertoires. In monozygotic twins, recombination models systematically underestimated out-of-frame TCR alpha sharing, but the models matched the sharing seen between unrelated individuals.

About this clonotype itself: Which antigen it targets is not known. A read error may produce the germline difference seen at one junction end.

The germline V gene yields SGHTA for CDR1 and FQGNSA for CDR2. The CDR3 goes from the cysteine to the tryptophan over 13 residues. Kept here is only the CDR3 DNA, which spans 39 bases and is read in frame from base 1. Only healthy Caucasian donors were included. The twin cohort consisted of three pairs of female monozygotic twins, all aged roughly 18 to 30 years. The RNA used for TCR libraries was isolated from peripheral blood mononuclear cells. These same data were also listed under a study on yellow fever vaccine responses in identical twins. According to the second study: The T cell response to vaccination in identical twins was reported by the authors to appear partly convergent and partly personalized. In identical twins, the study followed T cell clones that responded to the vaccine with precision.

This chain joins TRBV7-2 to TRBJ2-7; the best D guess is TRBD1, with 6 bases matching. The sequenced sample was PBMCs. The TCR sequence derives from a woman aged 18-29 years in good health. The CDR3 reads CASSFTGTYEQYW. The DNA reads TGTGCCAGCAGCTTTACAGGGACGTACGAGCAGTACTGG.